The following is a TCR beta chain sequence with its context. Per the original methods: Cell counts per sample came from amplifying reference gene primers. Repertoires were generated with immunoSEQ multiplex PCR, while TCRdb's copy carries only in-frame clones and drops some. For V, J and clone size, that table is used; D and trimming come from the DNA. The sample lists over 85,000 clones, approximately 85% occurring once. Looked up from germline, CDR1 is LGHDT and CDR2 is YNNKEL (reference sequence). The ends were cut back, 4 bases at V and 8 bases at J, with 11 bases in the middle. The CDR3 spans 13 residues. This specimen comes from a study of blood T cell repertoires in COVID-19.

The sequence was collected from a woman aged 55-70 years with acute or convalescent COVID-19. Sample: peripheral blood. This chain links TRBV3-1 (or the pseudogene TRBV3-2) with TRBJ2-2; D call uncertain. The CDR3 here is CASSPNRVGELFF. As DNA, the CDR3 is TGTGCCAGCAGCCCAAACCGAGTTGGGGAGCTGTTTTTT.